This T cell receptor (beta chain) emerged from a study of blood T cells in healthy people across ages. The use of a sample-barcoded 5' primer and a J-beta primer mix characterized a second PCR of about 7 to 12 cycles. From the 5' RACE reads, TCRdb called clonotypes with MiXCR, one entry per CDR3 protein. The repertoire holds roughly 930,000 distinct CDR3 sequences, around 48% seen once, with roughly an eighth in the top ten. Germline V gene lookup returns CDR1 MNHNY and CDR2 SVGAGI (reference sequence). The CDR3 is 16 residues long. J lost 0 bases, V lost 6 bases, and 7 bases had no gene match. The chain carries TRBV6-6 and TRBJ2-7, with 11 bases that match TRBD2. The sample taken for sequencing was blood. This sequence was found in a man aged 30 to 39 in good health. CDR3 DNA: TGTGCCAGCAGCTCCATGGGACTAGCGGCCTCCTACGAGCAGTACTTC. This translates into CASSSMGLAASYEQYF.